Listed below are T cell receptor beta chains from one sample, sequenced in a study of blood T cell repertoires in COVID-19. Some clones are missing from TCRdb's copy, which holds only in-frame ones; the method was immunoSEQ multiplex PCR. This sample has roughly 190,000 clones; 94% occur once, and the top ten carry 0.76%. The sequenced material came from peripheral blood. The receptor set was obtained from a man aged 25-45 years with COVID-19, enrolled during active disease. The conserved cysteine and the conserved F or W are not part of the CDR3 here. The D gene is left open where the match is weak.

D: .
V: TRBV7-9
J: TRBJ1-1
CDR3: ASSSSWADTEAF

D: .
V: TRBV21-1
J: TRBJ2-7
CDR3: ASSKAQGQGYEQY

D: TRBD2
V: TRBV20-1
J: TRBJ2-5
CDR3: SASDTSDETQY

D: .
V: TRBV5-1
J: TRBJ2-5
CDR3: ASSGGLMGETQY

D: TRBD1
V: TRBV11-3
J: TRBJ2-1
CDR3: ASSLTGGLSSYNEQF

D: TRBD2
V: TRBV5-4
J: TRBJ2-1
CDR3: ASSLESFRAGVGEQF

D: .
V: TRBV7-9
J: TRBJ1-1
CDR3: ASSPHSDRITEAF

D: .
V: TRBV9
J: TRBJ1-2
CDR3: ASSAGVENGYT

D: .
V: TRBV11-2
J: TRBJ1-3
CDR3: ASSLDTGLGNTIY

D: .
V: TRBV6-1
J: TRBJ1-2
CDR3: ASSEAQGDGYGYT

D: .
V: TRBV25-1
J: TRBJ1-6
CDR3: ASSVYNSPLH

D: .
V: TRBV5-5
J: TRBJ1-1
CDR3: ASMSLLNTEAF

D: TRBD1
V: TRBV9
J: TRBJ2-7
CDR3: ASSSRTGDGSEQY

D: .
V: TRBV4-1
J: TRBJ1-2
CDR3: ASSQAVLQGKLNGYT

D: .
V: TRBV6-5
J: TRBJ1-4
CDR3: ASSYSGTNEKLF

D: .
V: TRBV2
J: TRBJ2-5
CDR3: ASSVVSGRETQY

D: .
V: TRBV7-9
J: TRBJ1-1
CDR3: ASSALGEVTEAF

D: .
V: TRBV9
J: TRBJ2-7
CDR3: ASSVGAGYEQY

D: .
V: TRBV5-4
J: TRBJ2-7
CDR3: ASSSNYEQY

D: .
V: TRBV10-3
J: TRBJ1-1
CDR3: AISVQENTEAF

D: .
V: TRBV2
J: TRBJ2-7
CDR3: ASSLVPSYEQY

D: TRBD1
V: TRBV6-5
J: TRBJ1-3
CDR3: ASSYRDRAGNTIY

D: .
V: TRBV30
J: TRBJ1-2
CDR3: AWSVTTNYGYT

D: TRBD2
V: TRBV15
J: TRBJ2-1
CDR3: ATSRDGVAGNEQF

D: .
V: TRBV19
J: TRBJ1-1
CDR3: ASSRGGEAF

D: TRBD1
V: TRBV27
J: TRBJ2-1
CDR3: ASSLGQGAYNEQF

D: TRBD1
V: TRBV7-9
J: TRBJ2-5
CDR3: ASRPPRGRGETQY

D: TRBD1
V: TRBV4-1
J: TRBJ2-5
CDR3: ASSLTGTETQY

D: .
V: TRBV12-3/TRBV12-4
J: TRBJ2-1
CDR3: ASGLRNGNEQF

D: TRBD1
V: TRBV12-3/TRBV12-4
J: TRBJ2-7
CDR3: ASSPTRQGEQY

D: TRBD1
V: TRBV6-5
J: TRBJ1-5
CDR3: ASSYGTGDQPQH

D: .
V: TRBV6-5
J: TRBJ1-2
CDR3: ASTLAGNYGYT

D: TRBD2
V: TRBV7-6
J: TRBJ2-7
CDR3: ASSLARGANSEQY

D: .
V: TRBV6-6
J: TRBJ2-2
CDR3: ASRRISRTVNTGELF

D: .
V: TRBV5-1
J: TRBJ1-2
CDR3: ASSLSPGNYGYT

D: .
V: TRBV10-2
J: TRBJ1-5
CDR3: ASSESQGNQPQH

D: TRBD1
V: TRBV5-4
J: TRBJ1-6
CDR3: ASSQGQLYNSPLH